Below, 20 T cell receptor beta chains from the same sample are listed, as sequenced in a study of blood T cells in healthy people across ages. Combining a sample-barcoded 5' primer with a J-beta primer mix, a second PCR ran for roughly 7 to 12 cycles. TCRdb re-called the 5' RACE reads with MiXCR, one entry per CDR3 protein. The table records approximately 810,000 distinct CDR3 sequences, around 36% of them present only once. The sample taken for sequencing was blood. The receptors stem from a man younger than 35 in good health.

This clonotype was observed at least ten times. J is TRBJ2-7 and V is TRBV10-3; maybe TRBD2 (5 bases). With 2 bases removed from V and 4 bases from J, the gap between germline ends came to 9 bases. Germline V gene data show CDR1 as ENHRY and CDR2 as SYGVKD. CDR3 size: 13 residues. The CDR3 DNA sequence: TGTGCCATCAGTGAGAGAGGGTTATACGAGCAGTACTTC. Its translation: CAISERGLYEQYF.

V and J are TRBV20-1 and TRBJ2-1, with 9 bases identical to TRBD2. Germline V gene data show CDR1 as DFQATT and CDR2 as SNEGSKA (reference sequence). After removal of 0 bases from V and 7 bases from J, the junction contained 10 bases not matched to a gene. The CDR3 contains 16 residues. CDR3 region: CSARDLNSGGRNEQFF. In DNA form, the CDR3 reads TGCAGTGCTAGAGATCTGAATAGCGGGGGACGGAATGAGCAGTTCTTC.

This clonotype was recorded at least ten times. V usage is TRBV7-3 and J usage is TRBJ2-1; no clear D gene. The CDR3 totals 15 residues. CDR1 is SGHTA and CDR2 is FQGTGA in the germline V gene. Deletions cut 3 bases from V and 1 base from J, with 10 bases between. CDR3 loop: CASSFPTNSYNEQFF. CDR3 nucleotides: TGTGCCAGCAGCTTCCCAACTAATTCCTACAATGAGCAGTTCTTC.

This chain uses TRBV6-5 with TRBJ2-5, with a weak D call TRBD1 (6 bases). In germline, CDR1 is MNHEY, CDR2 SVGAGI. The CDR3 totals 17 residues. The V end lost 4 bases, the J end lost 4 bases, and 22 bases lay between the germline ends. CDR3 residues: CASSLLGSRGAGETQYF. The CDR3 DNA sequence: TGTGCCAGCAGTTTACTCGGGTCCAGGGGCGCTGGAGAGACCCAGTACTTC.

This rearrangement joins TRBV7-2 to TRBJ2-1, with a weak D call TRBD2 (6 bases). The germline gives CDR1 SGHTA, CDR2 FQGNSA. This CDR3 is 15 amino acids long. Deletions cut 3 bases from V and 15 bases from J, with 24 bases between. DNA for the CDR3: TGTGCCAGCAGCTTGTCGGGGAGTGGGCGGGATGTTCCGTTCTTC. This gives the protein CASSLSGSGRDVPFF.

This chain joins TRBV5-1 and TRBJ2-1; D is possibly TRBD1 or TRBD2 (6 bases each). Germline V gene sequence: CDR1 SGHRS, CDR2 YFSETQ. The CDR3 contains 15 residues. V lost 4 bases, J lost 4 bases, and 15 bases lay in between. The chain's CDR3 is CASSPVGGKYNEQFF. The CDR3 nucleotides are TGCGCCAGCAGCCCCGTGGGGGGCAAGTACAATGAGCAGTTCTTC.

The chain has TRBV6-2 or TRBV6-3 and TRBJ2-2, with 9 bases fitting TRBD1. This CDR3 contains 17 residues. The germline gives CDR1 MNHEY, CDR2 SVGEGT. With 7 bases clipped from V and 11 bases from J, the junction kept 20 bases outside the gene matches. The CDR3: CASKGFRDRAFPSELFF. CDR3 bases: TGTGCCAGCAAGGGTTTTAGGGACAGGGCTTTCCCGTCTGAGCTGTTTTTT.

This clonotype was detected ten times or more. The rearrangement joins TRBV5-1 to TRBJ2-5; D is unclear. Per germline, CDR1 SGHRS and CDR2 YFSETQ. Deletions cut 2 bases from V and 0 bases from J, with 8 bases between. CDR3 length: 14 amino acids. CDR3 in amino acids: CASSFVTDQETQYF. CDR3 coding DNA: TGCGCCAGCAGCTTCGTTACAGACCAAGAGACCCAGTACTTC.

This clonotype was observed many times. The chain recombines TRBV7-2 with TRBJ2-3; D is undetermined. V was pared by 3 bases and J by 0 bases, with 4 bases between. Germline-derived CDR1 and CDR2 are SGHTA and FQGNSA. This CDR3 has 13 amino acids. CDR3 nucleotide sequence: TGTGCCAGCAGCTTCTCTAGCACAGATACGCAGTATTTT. It specifies CASSFSSTDTQYF.

This rearrangement joins TRBV29-1 to TRBJ1-1; D gene uncertain. This CDR3 has 14 amino acids. Trimming cost V 2 bases and J 5 bases, with 15 bases left between them. Per the germline V gene, CDR1 is SQVTM and CDR2 is ANQGSEA. CDR3 protein: CSVESRLMGTEAFF. The CDR3 region has the DNA TGCAGCGTTGAAAGCCGTCTAATGGGGACTGAAGCTTTCTTT.

This clonotype was seen only a few times. This chain joins TRBV6-5 and TRBJ2-5; no clear D. Gene TRBJ2-7 matches the end of the DNA better, so the J call may be wrong. In germline, CDR1 is MNHEY, CDR2 SVGAGI. The CDR3 contains 14 residues. The CDR3 sequence: CASSYADGWDEQYF. Written as DNA, the CDR3 is TGTGCCAGCAGTTACGCGGACGGTTGGGACGAGCAGTACTTC.

This chain links TRBV6-5 with TRBJ2-4; possible D gene TRBD2, 5 bases. The J call is in doubt because the DNA end fits TRBJ2-7 better. Germline V gene data show CDR1 as MNHEY and CDR2 as SVGAGI. CDR3 length: 16 residues. The CDR3 region is CASSYSGTRIFYEQYF. Here the CDR3 DNA reads TGTGCCAGCAGTTATTCGGGAACTCGTATATTTTACGAGCAGTACTTC.

In its sample, this clonotype was seen a few times. The chain recombines TRBV12-3 or TRBV12-4 with TRBJ1-5; 9 nucleotides agree with TRBD1. Germline trimming cut 6 bases from V and 7 bases from J; bases unmatched to any gene: 7. This CDR3 is built from 14 residues. The CDR3 bases are TGTGCCAGCAGCCGTACAGGGGGCGACCAGCCCCAGCATTTT. Translated: CASSRTGGDQPQHF.

The chain recombines TRBV14 with TRBJ2-5; maybe TRBD1 (5 bases). The germline CDR1 and CDR2 sequences are SGHDN and FVKESK. The CDR3 runs 14 residues. Deletions cut 4 bases from V and 8 bases from J, with 17 bases between. Here the CDR3 reads CASSPADWGGTQYF. DNA of the CDR3: TGTGCCAGCAGCCCGGCAGACTGGGGCGGAACCCAGTACTTC.

This chain joins TRBV28 and TRBJ2-4, with a tentative D call TRBD1 (6 bases). The V gene's germline CDR1 is MDHEN and CDR2 SYDVKM. This CDR3 has 15 amino acids. V lost 1 base and J 9 bases, leaving 16 bases between the germline ends. CDR3 DNA sequence: TGTGCCAGCAGTTTATCAGGGGCCCTCTCGGTCATTCAGTACTTC. Protein product: CASSLSGALSVIQYF.

About this clonotype: One end of the junction is discordant with germline, which a read error may explain. This chain connects TRBV7-2 to TRBJ2-3, with a possible D match to TRBD2 (6 bases). This CDR3 has 14 amino acids. CDR1 is SGHTA, CDR2 FQGNSA, per germline. CDR3 nucleotides: TGTGTCAGCAGCCATGGGACTTCCGCAGATACGCAGTATTTT. It translates to CVSSHGTSADTQYF.

This chain joins TRBV10-3 and TRBJ1-2; no clear D gene. CDR3 size: 16 residues. The V gene lost 3 bases and the J gene lost 3 bases, with 17 bases spanning the gap. Germline-derived CDR1 and CDR2 are ENHRY and SYGVKD. As DNA, the CDR3 is TGTGCCATCAGTGACCCGGGCCTCCCCTCCGACTATGGCTACACCTTC. Translating it yields CAISDPGLPSDYGYTF.

This clonotype is a singleton in its sample. A much bigger clone sits one base away, suggesting this may be a read error. The rearrangement links TRBV12-3 or TRBV12-4 to TRBJ2-7; D remains unclear. With 4 bases removed from V and 2 bases from J, the gap between germline ends came to 6 bases. This CDR3 region has 12 residues. CDR3 amino acids: CASSSRPYEQYV. CDR3 DNA: TGTGCCAGCAGTTCACGGCCCTACGAGCAGTACGTC.

This clonotype occurred a few times. The chain is built from TRBV12-3 or TRBV12-4 and TRBJ1-1; D is perhaps TRBD1 (5 bases). The V end was cut by 7 bases, the J end by 0 bases, with 15 bases between. The CDR3 has 15 residues. The CDR3 sequence is CASTASWGMNTEAFF. CDR3 nucleotides: TGTGCCAGCACTGCCTCTTGGGGCATGAACACTGAAGCTTTCTTT.

This clonotype was seen repeatedly, ten times or more. V gene TRBV12-3 or TRBV12-4 combines with J gene TRBJ2-7, with D maybe TRBD1 (5 bases). The CDR3 sequence is 13 residues long. The V and J ends lost 2 bases and 5 bases respectively, with 10 bases between them. As DNA, the CDR3 is TGTGCCAGCAGTTTACCCGACAGTAACGAGCAGTACTTC. As protein: CASSLPDSNEQYF.